This T cell receptor beta chain came from a study of long-term antiretroviral therapy in people with HIV. Survey level was the resolution at which the v3.0 immunoSEQ assay ran. Using immunoSEQ multiplex PCR, the repertoire was profiled, and TCRdb retains in-frame clones only, with some absent. The sample includes fewer than 25,000 clones, approximately 80% of them seen just once. This receptor was identified in a man aged 18-30 years with HIV. This specimen was unsorted PBMCs, taken 0.1 years before starting antiretroviral therapy.

In DNA form, the CDR3 reads TGTGCCAGCAGCCAAGATGGGACTAGTCCCTACGAGCAGTACTTC. The encoded protein is CASSQDGTSPYEQYF. V gene TRBV4-2 combines with J gene TRBJ2-7; 8 positions agree with TRBD2. V shed 0 bases and J 2 bases; nucleotides not matched to a gene: 3. Germline V gene lookup returns CDR1 LGHNA and CDR2 YNFKEQ. This CDR3 contains 15 residues.